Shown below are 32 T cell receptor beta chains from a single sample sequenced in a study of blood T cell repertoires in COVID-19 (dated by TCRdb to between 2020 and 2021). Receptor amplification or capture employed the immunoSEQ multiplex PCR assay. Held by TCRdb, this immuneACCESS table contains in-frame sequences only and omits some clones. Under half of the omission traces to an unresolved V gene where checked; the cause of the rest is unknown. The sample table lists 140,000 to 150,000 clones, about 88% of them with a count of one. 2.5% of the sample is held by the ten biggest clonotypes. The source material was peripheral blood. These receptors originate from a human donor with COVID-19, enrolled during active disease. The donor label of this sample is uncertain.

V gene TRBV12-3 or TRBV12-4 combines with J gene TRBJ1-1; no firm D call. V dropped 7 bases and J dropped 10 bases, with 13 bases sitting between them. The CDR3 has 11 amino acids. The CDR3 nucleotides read TGTGCCAGCACACTTAGGGAGGCAGCTTTCTTT. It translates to CASTLREAAFF.

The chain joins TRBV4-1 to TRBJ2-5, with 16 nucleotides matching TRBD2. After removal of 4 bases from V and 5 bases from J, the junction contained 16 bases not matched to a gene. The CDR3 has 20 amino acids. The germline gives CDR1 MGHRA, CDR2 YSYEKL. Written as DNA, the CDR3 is TGCGCCAGCAGCCTACTACCGGGACTAGCGGGAGGGAGGTCCGGGGAGACCCAGTACTTC. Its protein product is CASSLLPGLAGGRSGETQYF.

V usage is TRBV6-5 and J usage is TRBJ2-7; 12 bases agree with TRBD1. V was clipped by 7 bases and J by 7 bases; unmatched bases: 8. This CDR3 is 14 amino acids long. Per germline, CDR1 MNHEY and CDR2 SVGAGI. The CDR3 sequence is CASMPGQGAREQYF. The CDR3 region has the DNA TGTGCCAGCATGCCGGGACAGGGGGCACGTGAGCAGTACTTC.

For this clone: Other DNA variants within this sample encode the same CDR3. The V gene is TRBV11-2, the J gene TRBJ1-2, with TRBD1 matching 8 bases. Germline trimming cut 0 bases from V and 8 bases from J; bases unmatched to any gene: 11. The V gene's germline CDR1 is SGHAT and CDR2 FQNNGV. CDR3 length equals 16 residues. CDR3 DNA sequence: TGTGCCAGCAGCTTAGATCATGGCGGCAGGGGGCCAGGCTACACCTTC. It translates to CASSLDHGGRGPGYTF. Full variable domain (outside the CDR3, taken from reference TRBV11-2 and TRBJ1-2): EAGVAQSPRYKIIEKRQSVAFWCNPISGHATLYWYQQILGQGPKLLIQFQNNGVVDDSQLPKDRFSAERLKGVDSTLKIQPAKLEDSAVYLCASSLDHGGRGPGYTFGSGTRLTVV.

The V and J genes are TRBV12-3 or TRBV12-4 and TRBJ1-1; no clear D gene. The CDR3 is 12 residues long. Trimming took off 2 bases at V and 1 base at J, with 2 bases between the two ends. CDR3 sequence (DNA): TGTGCCAGCAGTTTACAGAACACTGAAGCTTTCTTT. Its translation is CASSLQNTEAFF.

CDR3: CASSLAPTIGGYTF. In DNA, the CDR3 is TGTGCCAGCAGCTTAGCTCCGACAATTGGAGGCTACACCTTC. The rearrangement links TRBV7-2 to TRBJ1-2; D call uncertain. Germline CDR1 is SGHTA and CDR2 is FQGNSA. The CDR3 is 14 amino acids. The V end lost 0 bases, the J end lost 8 bases, and 13 bases lay between the germline ends. The full variable domain, its missing parts supplied by reference TRBV7-2 and TRBJ1-2, is GAGVSQSPSNKVTEKGKDVELRCDPISGHTALYWYRQSLGQGLEFLIYFQGNSAPDKSGLPSDRFSAERTGGSVSTLTIQRTQQEDSAVYLCASSLAPTIGGYTFGSGTRLTVV.

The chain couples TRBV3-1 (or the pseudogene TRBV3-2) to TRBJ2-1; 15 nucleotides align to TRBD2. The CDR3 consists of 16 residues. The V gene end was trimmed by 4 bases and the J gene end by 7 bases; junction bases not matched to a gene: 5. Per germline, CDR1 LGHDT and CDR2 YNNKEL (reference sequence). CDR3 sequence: CASSRTSGGAGNEQFF. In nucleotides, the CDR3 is TGTGCCAGCAGCCGGACTAGCGGGGGGGCGGGAAATGAGCAGTTCTTC.

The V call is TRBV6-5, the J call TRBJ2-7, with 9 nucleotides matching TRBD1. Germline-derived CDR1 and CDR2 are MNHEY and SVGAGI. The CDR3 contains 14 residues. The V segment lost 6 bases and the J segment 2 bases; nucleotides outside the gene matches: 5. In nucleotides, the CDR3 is TGTGCCAGCAGGGTCGGGACAGGGCCCTACGAGCAGTACTTC. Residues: CASRVGTGPYEQYF.

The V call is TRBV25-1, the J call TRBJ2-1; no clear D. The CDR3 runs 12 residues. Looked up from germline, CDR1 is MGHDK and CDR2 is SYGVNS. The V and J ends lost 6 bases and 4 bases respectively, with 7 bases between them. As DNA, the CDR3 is TGTGCCAGCAGCGAGTTTTACAATGAGCAGTTCTTC. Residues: CASSEFYNEQFF.

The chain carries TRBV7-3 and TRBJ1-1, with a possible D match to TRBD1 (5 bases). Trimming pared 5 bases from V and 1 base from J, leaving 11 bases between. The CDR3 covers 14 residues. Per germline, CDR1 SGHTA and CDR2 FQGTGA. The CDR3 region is CASSVGGANTEAFF. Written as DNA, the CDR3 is TGTGCCAGCAGCGTCGGCGGGGCGAACACTGAAGCTTTCTTT.

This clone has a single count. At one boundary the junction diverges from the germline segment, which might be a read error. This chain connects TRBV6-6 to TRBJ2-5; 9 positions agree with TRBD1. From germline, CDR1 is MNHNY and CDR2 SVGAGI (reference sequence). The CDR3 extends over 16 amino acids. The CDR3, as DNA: TGTGCCAGCAGCTACTCCGGGACAGGGTTAGGGGAGACCCAGTACTTC. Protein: CASSYSGTGLGETQYF.

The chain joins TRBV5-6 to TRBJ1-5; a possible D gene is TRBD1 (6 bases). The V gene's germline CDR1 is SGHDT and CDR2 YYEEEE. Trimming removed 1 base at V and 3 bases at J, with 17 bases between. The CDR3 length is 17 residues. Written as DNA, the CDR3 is TGTGCCAGCAGCTTGTGGGGTGGTAGGACAGCCAATCAGCCCCAGCATTTT. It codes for CASSLWGGRTANQPQHF.

CDR3 loop: CASSYSEGNYGYTF. For the CDR3, the DNA is TGTGCCAGCAGTTACTCGGAGGGTAACTATGGCTACACCTTC. The chain links TRBV6-5 to TRBJ1-2; D is uncertain. V shed 0 bases and J shed 1 base, with 6 bases lying between them. In germline, CDR1 is MNHEY, CDR2 SVGAGI. The CDR3 contains 14 residues.

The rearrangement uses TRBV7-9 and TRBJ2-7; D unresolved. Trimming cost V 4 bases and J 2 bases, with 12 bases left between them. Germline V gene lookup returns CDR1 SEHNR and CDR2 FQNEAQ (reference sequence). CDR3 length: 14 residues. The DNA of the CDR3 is TGTGCCAGCAGCTATGGCAGGAAAACCTACGAGCAGTACTTC. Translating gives CASSYGRKTYEQYF.

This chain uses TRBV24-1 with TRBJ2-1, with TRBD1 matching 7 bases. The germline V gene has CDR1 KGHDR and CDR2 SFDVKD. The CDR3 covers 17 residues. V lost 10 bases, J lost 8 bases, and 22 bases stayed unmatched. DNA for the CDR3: TGTGCCACATCCAAACCTAGGACGGGACAGAAGTCCCATGAGCAGTTCTTC. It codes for CATSKPRTGQKSHEQFF.

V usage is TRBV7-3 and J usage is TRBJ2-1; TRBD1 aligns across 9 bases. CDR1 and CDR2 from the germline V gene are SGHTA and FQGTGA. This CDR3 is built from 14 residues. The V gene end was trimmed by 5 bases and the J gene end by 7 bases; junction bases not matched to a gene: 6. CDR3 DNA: TGTGCCAGCAGCCCGTACGGGACAGGGAATGAGCAGTTCTTC. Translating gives CASSPYGTGNEQFF.

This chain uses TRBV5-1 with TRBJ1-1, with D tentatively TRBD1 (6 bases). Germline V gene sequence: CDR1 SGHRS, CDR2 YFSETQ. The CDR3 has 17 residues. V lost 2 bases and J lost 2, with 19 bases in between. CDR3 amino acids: CASSFRGIDRLNTEAFF. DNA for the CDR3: TGCGCCAGCAGCTTTAGGGGGATTGACAGGCTAAACACTGAAGCTTTCTTT.

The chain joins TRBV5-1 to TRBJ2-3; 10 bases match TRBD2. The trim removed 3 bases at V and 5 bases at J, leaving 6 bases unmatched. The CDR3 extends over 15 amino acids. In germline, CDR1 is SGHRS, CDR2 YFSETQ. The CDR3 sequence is CASSSGLAEGDTQYF. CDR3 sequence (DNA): TGCGCCAGCAGCTCCGGACTAGCGGAGGGAGATACGCAGTATTTT.

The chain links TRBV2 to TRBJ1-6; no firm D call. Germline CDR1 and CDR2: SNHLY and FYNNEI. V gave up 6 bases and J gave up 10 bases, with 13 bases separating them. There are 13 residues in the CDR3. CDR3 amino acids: CASRGMKRSPLHF. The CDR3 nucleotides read TGTGCCAGCAGAGGCATGAAGAGGTCACCCCTCCACTTT.

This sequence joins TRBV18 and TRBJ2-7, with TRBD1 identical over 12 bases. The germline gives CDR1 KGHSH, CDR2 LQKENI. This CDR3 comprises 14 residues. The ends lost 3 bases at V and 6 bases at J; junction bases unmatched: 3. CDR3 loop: CASSPGQGAPEQYF. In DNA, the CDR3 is TGTGCCAGCTCACCGGGACAGGGGGCGCCCGAGCAGTACTTC.

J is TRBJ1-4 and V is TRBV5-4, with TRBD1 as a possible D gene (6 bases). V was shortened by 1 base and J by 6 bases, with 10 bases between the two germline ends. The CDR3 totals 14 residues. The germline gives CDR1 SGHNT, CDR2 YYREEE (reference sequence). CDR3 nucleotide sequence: TGTGCCAGCAGCTTGAGGGGGGGGGATGAAAAACTGTTTTTT. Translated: CASSLRGGDEKLFF.

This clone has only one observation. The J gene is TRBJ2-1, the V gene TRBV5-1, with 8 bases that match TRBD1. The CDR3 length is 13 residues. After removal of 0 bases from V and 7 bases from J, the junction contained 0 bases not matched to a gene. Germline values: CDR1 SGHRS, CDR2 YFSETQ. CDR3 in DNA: TGCGCCAGCAGCTTGGGACAGGGGAATGAGCAGTTCTTC. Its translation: CASSLGQGNEQFF.

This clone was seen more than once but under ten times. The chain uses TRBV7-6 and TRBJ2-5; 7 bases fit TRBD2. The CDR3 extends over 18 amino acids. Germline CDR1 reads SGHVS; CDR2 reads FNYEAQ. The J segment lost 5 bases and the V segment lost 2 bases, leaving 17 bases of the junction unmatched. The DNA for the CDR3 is TGTGCCAGCAGCTTAATTTCGAGACTAGCAGATCGGGGGGAGACCCAGTACTTC. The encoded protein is CASSLISRLADRGETQYF.

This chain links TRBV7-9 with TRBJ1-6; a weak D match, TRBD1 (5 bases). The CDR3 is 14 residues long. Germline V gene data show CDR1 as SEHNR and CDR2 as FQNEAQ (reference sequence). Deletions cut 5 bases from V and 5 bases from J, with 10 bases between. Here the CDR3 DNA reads TGTGCCAGCAGCGATCAGGGTCATAATTCACCCCTCCACTTT. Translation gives CASSDQGHNSPLHF.

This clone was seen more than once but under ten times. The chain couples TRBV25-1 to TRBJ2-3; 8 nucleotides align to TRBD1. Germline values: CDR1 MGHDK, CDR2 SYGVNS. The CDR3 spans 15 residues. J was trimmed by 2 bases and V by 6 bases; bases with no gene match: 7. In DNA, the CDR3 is TGTGCCAGCAGCTTGGGGACAGGATCCACAGATACGCAGTATTTT. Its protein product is CASSLGTGSTDTQYF.

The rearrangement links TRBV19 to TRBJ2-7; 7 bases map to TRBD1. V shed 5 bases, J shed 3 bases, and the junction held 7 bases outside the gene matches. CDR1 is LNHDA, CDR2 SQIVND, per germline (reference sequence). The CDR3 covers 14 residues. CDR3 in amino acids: CASSPRDRDYEQYF. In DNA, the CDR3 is TGTGCCAGTAGTCCCCGGGACAGAGACTACGAGCAGTACTTC.

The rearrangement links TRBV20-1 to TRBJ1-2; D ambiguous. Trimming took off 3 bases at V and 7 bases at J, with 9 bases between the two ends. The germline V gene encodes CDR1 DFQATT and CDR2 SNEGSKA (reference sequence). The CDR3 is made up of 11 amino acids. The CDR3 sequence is CSASLRVGYTF. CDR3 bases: TGCAGTGCTAGCCTCCGGGTTGGCTACACCTTC.

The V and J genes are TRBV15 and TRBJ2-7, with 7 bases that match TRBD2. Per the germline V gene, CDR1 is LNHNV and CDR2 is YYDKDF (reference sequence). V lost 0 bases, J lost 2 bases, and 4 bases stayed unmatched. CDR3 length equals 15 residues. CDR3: CATSRDGAGAYEQYF. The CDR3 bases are TGTGCCACCAGCAGAGATGGGGCGGGGGCCTACGAGCAGTACTTC.

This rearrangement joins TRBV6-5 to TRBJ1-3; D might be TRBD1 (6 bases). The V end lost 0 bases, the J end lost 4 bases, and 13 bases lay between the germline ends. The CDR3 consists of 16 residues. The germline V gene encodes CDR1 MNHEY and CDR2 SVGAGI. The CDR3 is CASSYSGAGTGNTIYF. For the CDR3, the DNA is TGTGCCAGCAGTTACTCGGGGGCTGGAACGGGAAACACCATATATTTT.

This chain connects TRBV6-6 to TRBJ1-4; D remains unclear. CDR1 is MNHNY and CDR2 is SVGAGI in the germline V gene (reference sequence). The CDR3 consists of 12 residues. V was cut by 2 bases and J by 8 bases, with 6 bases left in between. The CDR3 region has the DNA TGTGCCAGCAGTTACCTAGAAGAAAAACTGTTTTTT. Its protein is CASSYLEEKLFF.

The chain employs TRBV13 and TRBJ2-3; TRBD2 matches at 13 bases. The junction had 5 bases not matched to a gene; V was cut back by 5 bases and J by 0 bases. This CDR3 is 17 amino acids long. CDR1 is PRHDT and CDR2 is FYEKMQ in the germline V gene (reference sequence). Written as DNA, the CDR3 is TGTGCCAGCAGCGCTCGACTAGCGGGAGGTAGCACAGATACGCAGTATTTT. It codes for CASSARLAGGSTDTQYF.

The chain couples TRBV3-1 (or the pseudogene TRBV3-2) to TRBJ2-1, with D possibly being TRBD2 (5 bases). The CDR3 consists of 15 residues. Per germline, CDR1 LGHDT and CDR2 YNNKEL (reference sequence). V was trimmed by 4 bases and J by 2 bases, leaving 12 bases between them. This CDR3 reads CASSPWSEAYNEQFF. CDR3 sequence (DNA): TGTGCCAGCAGCCCTTGGTCGGAGGCCTACAATGAGCAGTTCTTC.